Described below is a single T cell receptor beta chain sequence and its context. Its antigen remains undetermined. Qualities for individual bases were not recorded, and no much larger clone is one base off. The germline V gene specifies MDHEN as CDR1 and SYDVKM as CDR2. Including the terminal cysteine and phenylalanine, the CDR3 comprises 15 residues. Only the CDR3 DNA stays, 45 bases, in frame from base 1. V drops 5 bases and J drops 4 bases, leaving 17 bases in between. The data originate from a study of blood T cell repertoires in COVID-19 (dated by TCRdb to 2018 to 2021). Regarding the research as a whole: Samples from collaborators originated in the United States, Italy and Spain and spanned both the acute and convalescent phases of COVID-19. The material from the prospective study consisted of cDNA or gDNA derived from T cells, B-cell-depleted T cells, or PBMCs. The dataset comprised deeply sampled blood TCRbeta repertoires from subjects exposed to, actively infected with, or recovered from COVID-19. A freely available public database, intended as a resource for researchers studying the immune response to SARS-CoV-2, is where the repertoires were released. Samples were obtained from the ongoing ImmuneRACE study (first 160 participants) and from roughly 1,300 subjects provided by 6 global collaborators. A de-identified subject ID, COVID-19 status, age in years and sex were almost always included in the sample metadata. HLA class I and class II types, where available, came from metadata supplied by the sample provider rather than from assay-based typing.

TCRbeta CDR3 regions were amplified from genomic DNA by means of the immunoSEQ Assay, a bias-controlled multiplex PCR. As for the original processing: Within the assay, amplification of reference gene primers was used to estimate how many nucleated cells each sample contained. Sequence reads were collapsed and filtered to measure the absolute abundance of every unique TCRbeta CDR3 rearrangement. For each sample, productive Simpson clonality was calculated by taking the square root of Simpson's diversity index across productive rearrangements. TCRdb re-hosts the immuneACCESS table, in-frame sequences only. Its copies lack some clones; in the studies checked, an unresolved V gene accounts for under half of them, and the cause for the rest is not known. D and trimming were read from the DNA, whereas the V and J calls and clone size are those reported in that table. For this sample the table gives tens of thousands of clones, of which around 83% were detected only once. The ten largest clones add up to approximately 40% of the sample.

Overall study outcomes, separate from this receptor: Clinical and demographic metadata were provided uncurated, with the amount varying by source and participant.

The collaborating institutions used their own protocols to collect whole blood in K2EDTA tubes. Collaborator samples were shipped for TCRbeta analysis as frozen whole blood, isolated PBMCs, or DNA extracted from either sample type. The sequencing input was peripheral blood. The rearranged segments are TRBV28 and TRBJ1-1; too little of a D gene remains to name it. The clonotype originates from a man at least 80 years old with acute or convalescent COVID-19. The CDR3 region has the sequence CASSLRPMVGTEAFF. DNA sequence: TGTGCCAGCAGTCTCAGGCCCATGGTGGGCACTGAAGCTTTCTTT.